Below, 31 T cell receptor beta chains from the same sample are listed, as sequenced in a study of T cell responses to AZD1222 COVID-19 vaccine. TCRdb keeps only in-frame clones here, not all; method: immunoSEQ multiplex PCR. The top ten clones hold over 1.2% of a sample with about 160,000 clones, over 75% of them seen once. The starting material was peripheral blood, obtained on day 0 of AZD1222 vaccination. The receptor set was obtained from an adult in good health.

The V and J genes are TRBV9 and TRBJ2-2, with D uncertain. The CDR3 is made up of 18 amino acids. Looked up from germline, CDR1 is SGDLS and CDR2 is YYNGEE. Trimming removed 0 bases from V and 0 bases from J, with 15 bases in between. DNA of the CDR3: TGTGCCAGCAGCGTAGCCCCTATAACCACCGCGAACACCGGGGAGCTGTTTTTT. Its translation: CASSVAPITTANTGELFF.

The chain employs TRBV4-1 and TRBJ1-1; D is possibly TRBD1 (6 bases). The V and J ends lost 1 base and 3 bases respectively, with 21 bases between them. CDR3 length: 18 amino acids. CDR1 MGHRA and CDR2 YSYEKL come from the germline V gene. The CDR3 region has the DNA TGCGCCAGCAGCCAAGCCCAAGGGGCAGGGCAGGGGTACACTGAAGCTTTCTTT. Translating it yields CASSQAQGAGQGYTEAFF.

The CDR3 nucleotides read TGTGCCAGCAGTTATTTTTCGCCCCCCGCTAACTATGGCTACACCTTC. It encodes CASSYFSPPANYGYTF. V gene TRBV6-5 combines with J gene TRBJ1-2, with D uncertain. Germline-derived CDR1 and CDR2 are MNHEY and SVGAGI. CDR3 length: 16 residues. V lost 3 bases and J lost 0, with 14 bases in between.

The chain uses TRBV5-6 and TRBJ1-5; tentatively, D is TRBD1 (5 bases). Germline V gene lookup returns CDR1 SGHDT and CDR2 YYEEEE. The CDR3 consists of 13 residues. V lost 5 bases to trimming and J lost 2 bases, with 8 bases between them. CDR3 bases: TGTGCCAGCAGGAAGACAGGCAATCAGCCCCAGCATTTT. This codes for CASRKTGNQPQHF.

The table lists this clone with a count of one. The chain employs TRBV6-2 or TRBV6-3 and TRBJ2-7, with TRBD1 matching 7 bases. Per the germline V gene, CDR1 is MNHEY and CDR2 is SVGEGT. Trimming took 5 bases from V and 1 from J; bases not matched to a gene: 2. There are 13 residues in the CDR3. The CDR3 sequence: CASSGTVSYEQYF. CDR3 sequence (DNA): TGTGCCAGCAGTGGGACAGTTTCCTACGAGCAGTACTTC.

The chain couples TRBV5-6 to TRBJ2-7, with D possibly being TRBD2 (6 bases). Germline V lookup: CDR1 SGHDT, CDR2 YYEEEE. The germline V and J ends were trimmed by 5 bases and 0 bases, with 18 bases remaining between them. This CDR3 is built from 16 residues. CDR3 residues: CASSSPGVGSSYEQYF. The CDR3 nucleotides are TGTGCCAGCAGTTCCCCAGGTGTCGGGAGCTCCTACGAGCAGTACTTC.

The V gene is TRBV13, the J gene TRBJ1-6, with 7 bases identical to TRBD1. CDR1 is PRHDT and CDR2 is FYEKMQ in the germline V gene (reference sequence). The V segment lost 3 bases and the J segment 10 bases; nucleotides outside the gene matches: 12. The CDR3 sequence is 16 residues long. The CDR3: CASSFRGLGLRSPLHF. The CDR3 bases are TGTGCCAGCAGCTTCAGGGGGTTGGGGCTTCGGTCACCCCTCCACTTT.

This chain uses TRBV19 with TRBJ2-1; 7 positions match TRBD2. Germline CDR1 reads LNHDA; CDR2 reads SQIVND (reference sequence). Losses at the gene ends were 3 bases for V and 4 bases for J; bases not matched to a gene: 9. This CDR3 spans 16 amino acids. This chain's CDR3 is CASSIEGASGYNEQFF. DNA of the CDR3: TGTGCCAGTAGTATCGAAGGGGCTAGCGGATACAATGAGCAGTTCTTC.

The V gene is TRBV5-1, the J gene TRBJ2-1, with D possibly being TRBD2 (5 bases). Germline assignment: CDR1 SGHRS and CDR2 YFSETQ. V was trimmed by 0 bases and J by 4 bases, leaving 8 bases between them. This CDR3 is 14 amino acids long. The DNA for the CDR3 is TGCGCCAGCAGCTTGGAAGCGGCGTACAATGAGCAGTTCTTC. This translates into CASSLEAAYNEQFF.

In DNA form, the CDR3 reads TGTGCCAGTAGTCTGGGTCAGTACTACGAGCAGTACTTC. Protein product: CASSLGQYYEQYF. The V and J genes are TRBV19 and TRBJ2-7; no clear D gene. This CDR3 spans 13 amino acids. Germline values: CDR1 LNHDA, CDR2 SQIVND (reference sequence). Trimming pared 5 bases from V and 3 bases from J, leaving 11 bases between. The full variable domain, rest sourced from reference TRBV19 and TRBJ2-7, is DGGITQSPKYLFRKEGQNVTLSCEQNLNHDAMYWYRQDPGQGLRLIYYSQIVNDFQKGDIAEGYSVSREKKESFPLTVTSAQKNPTAFYLCASSLGQYYEQYFGPGTRLTVT.

This sequence joins TRBV14 and TRBJ1-4, with D possibly being TRBD1 (6 bases). The CDR3 runs to 17 residues. Germline values: CDR1 SGHDN, CDR2 FVKESK. V dropped 1 base and J dropped 4 bases, with 16 bases sitting between them. The CDR3 sequence is CASSQGGRGPYNEKLFF. The CDR3 DNA is TGTGCCAGCAGCCAAGGAGGCAGGGGACCGTATAATGAAAAACTGTTTTTT.

The chain recombines TRBV12-3 or TRBV12-4 with TRBJ1-1; D gene uncertain. The V and J ends lost 4 bases and 1 base respectively, with 1 base between them. This CDR3 contains 11 residues. In DNA form, the CDR3 reads TGTGCCAGCAGTTGGAACACTGAAGCTTTCTTT. Translating it yields CASSWNTEAFF.

The genes are TRBV6-5 and TRBJ1-1; no definite D call. Germline V gene sequence: CDR1 MNHEY, CDR2 SVGAGI. The CDR3 totals 14 residues. Trimming cost V 0 bases and J 4 bases, with 9 bases left between them. CDR3 in amino acids: CASSYSSVGTEAFF. CDR3 coding DNA: TGTGCCAGCAGTTACTCGAGCGTGGGCACTGAAGCTTTCTTT.

The chain couples TRBV28 to TRBJ1-3; D gene unclear. The CDR3 runs 16 residues. The V end lost 2 bases, the J end lost 0 bases, and 11 bases lay between the germline ends. Germline V gene sequence: CDR1 MDHEN, CDR2 SYDVKM. CDR3 sequence (DNA): TGTGCCAGCAGTTTAGGGCCGCCGCTCTCTGGAAACACCATATATTTT. It yields the protein CASSLGPPLSGNTIYF.

This chain links TRBV9 with TRBJ1-3, with D hard to call. Trimming pared 0 bases from V and 0 bases from J, leaving 7 bases between. CDR3 length: 15 amino acids. Per germline, CDR1 SGDLS and CDR2 YYNGEE. The CDR3: CASSVESLSGNTIYF. The CDR3 coding sequence is TGTGCCAGCAGCGTAGAATCCCTCTCTGGAAACACCATATATTTT.

The V call is TRBV3-1 (or the pseudogene TRBV3-2), the J call TRBJ1-6; 7 nucleotides match TRBD1. CDR3 length: 15 residues. Germline V gives CDR1 LGHDT, CDR2 YNNKEL (reference sequence). V trimming: 4 bases; J trimming: 4 bases; junction bases outside the gene matches: 4. The CDR3 nucleotides are TGTGCCAGCAGCCCCCGGGACAGTTATAATTCACCCCTCCACTTT. Protein sequence: CASSPRDSYNSPLHF.

Here the CDR3 DNA reads TGTGCCAGCAGCTTAAGTTCGGGACAGGGGCGACAGACCCAGTACTTC. Amino acids: CASSLSSGQGRQTQYF. J is TRBJ2-5 and V is TRBV11-1, with TRBD1 matching over 10 bases. Germline CDR1 and CDR2: SGHAT and FQDESV (reference sequence). Losses at the gene ends were 2 bases for V and 6 bases for J; bases not matched to a gene: 9. The CDR3 loop spans 16 amino acids.

This clone was observed a single time. This sequence joins TRBV28 and TRBJ2-7; either TRBD1 or TRBD2 may fit D (5 bases each). Looked up from germline, CDR1 is MDHEN and CDR2 is SYDVKM. V was clipped by 4 bases and J by 2 bases, with 21 bases between them. CDR3 length: 17 residues. The CDR3 DNA reads as TGTGCCAGCAGTTCTGCTCCCCTCCGGGACGTTACCTACGAGCAGTACTTC. Protein: CASSSAPLRDVTYEQYF.

This chain uses TRBV6-6 with TRBJ2-7; TRBD1 matches 10 bases. The V and J ends lost 6 bases and 0 bases, in that order; junction bases with no gene match: 5. CDR1 is MNHNY, CDR2 SVGAGI, per germline (reference sequence). The CDR3 loop spans 15 amino acids. In nucleotides, the CDR3 is TGTGCCAGCAGACCCGGACAGGGGGGCTCCTACGAGCAGTACTTC. Translated, it gives CASRPGQGGSYEQYF.

This CDR3 is CAWKNRVTDTQYF. CDR3 nucleotides: TGTGCCTGGAAGAATAGGGTTACAGATACGCAGTATTTT. The J gene is TRBJ2-3, the V gene TRBV30, with D unclear. The V gene lost 4 bases and the J gene lost 3 bases, with 11 bases spanning the gap. The CDR3 is 13 amino acids. CDR1 is GTSNPN and CDR2 is SVGIG in the germline V gene (reference sequence).

The V gene is TRBV28, the J gene TRBJ1-4; 8 positions agree with TRBD1. The CDR3 is 13 residues long. V dropped 3 bases and J dropped 8; count of bases not matched to a gene: 2. Germline V gene sequence: CDR1 MDHEN, CDR2 SYDVKM. The CDR3 loop reads CASSLGQDEKLFF. CDR3 sequence (DNA): TGTGCCAGCAGTTTGGGACAGGACGAAAAACTGTTTTTT.

The genes are TRBV7-2 and TRBJ1-2; 8 nucleotides agree with TRBD1. Trimming cost V 4 bases and J 4 bases; bases outside gene matches: 5. This CDR3 region has 14 residues. Germline CDR1 and CDR2: SGHTA and FQGNSA. The CDR3 spells CASSSGGQAYGYTF. The CDR3 DNA sequence: TGTGCCAGCAGCTCGGGGGGACAGGCCTATGGCTACACCTTC.

The rearrangement joins TRBV28 to TRBJ1-2; 10 bases match TRBD1. In germline, CDR1 is MDHEN, CDR2 SYDVKM. V dropped 6 bases and J dropped 7; count of bases not matched to a gene: 5. This CDR3 contains 13 residues. In DNA, the CDR3 is TGTGCCAGCAGGGTGGGACAGGGGATTGGCTACACCTTC. Its protein is CASRVGQGIGYTF.

This clone occurred once. V is TRBV18 and J is TRBJ2-1; the D gene could be TRBD1 or TRBD2 (6 bases each). This CDR3 region has 16 residues. V was cut by 2 bases and J by 6 bases, with 17 bases left in between. Per the germline V gene, CDR1 is KGHSH and CDR2 is LQKENI. The CDR3 protein is CASSPYIRGASNEQFF. The CDR3 bases are TGTGCCAGCTCACCATATATAAGGGGGGCCAGCAATGAGCAGTTCTTC.

V is TRBV10-3 and J is TRBJ1-2; D ambiguous. V dropped 4 bases and J dropped 5 bases, with 11 bases sitting between them. The germline gives CDR1 ENHRY, CDR2 SYGVKD. This CDR3 spans 13 amino acids. CDR3 nucleotide sequence: TGTGCCATCAGTGGTAGCGAACTTTATGGCTACACCTTC. This sequence encodes CAISGSELYGYTF.

The rearrangement uses TRBV5-4 and TRBJ1-1; D is undetermined. The CDR3 consists of 14 residues. The germline V gene has CDR1 SGHNT and CDR2 YYREEE (reference sequence). The germline V and J ends were trimmed by 4 bases and 1 base, with 11 bases remaining between them. In DNA, the CDR3 is TGTGCCAGCAGCCGCCCGACTGAGAACACTGAAGCTTTCTTT. Protein sequence: CASSRPTENTEAFF. Complete variable domain (other parts from reference TRBV5-4 and TRBJ1-1): ETGVTQSPTHLIKTRGQQVTLRCSSQSGHNTVSWYQQALGQGPQFIFQYYREEENGRGNFPPRFSGLQFPNYSSELNVNALELDDSALYLCASSRPTENTEAFFGQGTRLTVV.

V gene TRBV28 combines with J gene TRBJ1-5; D is uncertain. Germline V CDR1 and CDR2: MDHEN, SYDVKM. The V and J ends lost 3 bases and 1 base respectively, with 10 bases between them. This CDR3 contains 15 residues. CDR3 in amino acids: CASSFALGSNQPQHF. The CDR3 DNA reads as TGTGCCAGCAGTTTTGCACTGGGGAGCAATCAGCCCCAGCATTTT.

The CDR3 nucleotides read TGTGCCAGCAGCTTAACTTCCGGGACAGGATTGGAAAAACTGTTTTTT. Amino acids: CASSLTSGTGLEKLFF. The V and J genes are TRBV7-2 and TRBJ1-4; TRBD1 matches at 8 bases. The CDR3 is 16 amino acids. Per germline, CDR1 SGHTA and CDR2 FQGNSA. V gave up 2 bases and J gave up 8 bases; unmatched junction bases: 10.

V and J are TRBV5-1 and TRBJ2-1; TRBD2 matches at 9 bases. The junction had 9 bases not matched to a gene; V was cut back by 4 bases and J by 4 bases. This CDR3 spans 16 amino acids. Germline CDR1 is SGHRS and CDR2 is YFSETQ. CDR3: CASSHLAGVGYNEQFF. The DNA of the CDR3 is TGCGCCAGCAGCCACTTAGCGGGGGTAGGATACAATGAGCAGTTCTTC.

The rearrangement joins TRBV7-9 to TRBJ1-3; D uncertain. The length of the CDR3 is 13 residues. Germline CDR1 SEHNR, CDR2 FQNEAQ (reference sequence). Trimming cost V 2 bases and J 3 bases, with 5 bases left between them. In DNA, the CDR3 is TGTGCCAGCAGCTTAATAGTTGGAAACACCATATATTTT. This gives the protein CASSLIVGNTIYF. The variable domain in full, completed from reference TRBV7-9 and TRBJ1-3, reads DTGVSQNPRHKITKRGQNVTFRCDPISEHNRLYWYRQTLGQGPEFLTYFQNEAQLEKSRLLSDRFSAERPKGSFSTLEIQRTEQGDSAMYLCASSLIVGNTIYFGEGSWLTVV.

V gene TRBV7-2 combines with J gene TRBJ1-2; the D gene is possibly TRBD1 (6 bases). Germline lookup yields CDR1 SGHTA and CDR2 FQGNSA. V lost 5 bases and J lost 4, with 20 bases in between. The CDR3 sequence is 16 residues long. The CDR3 here is CASSLRGTGHLYGYTF. As DNA, the CDR3 is TGTGCCAGCAGCCTAAGGGGTACGGGACACCTCTATGGCTACACCTTC.